Below, 24 T cell receptor beta chains from the same sample are listed, as sequenced in a study of cytomegalovirus exposure and HLA in healthy donors. The primer mix had 60 Vbeta and 13 Jbeta primers. Data came from immunoSEQ multiplex PCR; TCRdb stores just in-frame clones and leaves some out. The sample lists about 200,000 clones; approximately 80% were seen once. Material: PBMCs. The receptors originated from a girl between 10 and 17 years old in good health and CMV-seronegative.

The gene calls are TRBV4-1 and TRBJ2-3; a possible D gene is TRBD2 (5 bases). Germline lookup yields CDR1 MGHRA and CDR2 YSYEKL. The CDR3 has 17 residues. Trimming pared 2 bases from V and 10 bases from J, leaving 25 bases between. This chain's CDR3 is CASSQREPRGAESPQYF. For the CDR3, the DNA is TGCGCCAGCAGCCAACGGGAACCCCGGGGTGCTGAGAGCCCGCAGTATTTT.

V usage is TRBV30 and J usage is TRBJ1-5, with TRBD1 matching 7 bases. CDR1 and CDR2 from the germline V gene are GTSNPN and SVGIG (reference sequence). J lost 7 bases, V lost 5 bases, and 11 bases had no gene match. The CDR3 has 14 amino acids. CDR3 protein: CAWGSTGTGQPQHF. The CDR3 DNA reads TGTGCCTGGGGTTCGACAGGGACGGGACAGCCCCAGCATTTT.

The rearrangement uses TRBV30 and TRBJ2-5; D perhaps matches TRBD1 (7 bases). The DNA end is a closer match to TRBJ2-7, so the J assignment may be wrong. Germline V gene data show CDR1 as GTSNPN and CDR2 as SVGIG (reference sequence). The CDR3 sequence is 13 residues long. The CDR3 loop reads CAWSRGESYEQYF. CDR3 sequence (DNA): TGTGCCTGGAGCAGGGGGGAGTCCTACGAGCAGTACTTC.

The chain carries TRBV11-1 and TRBJ2-2; possibly TRBD2 for D (5 bases). The CDR3 sequence is 16 residues long. The V end was cut by 6 bases, the J end by 2 bases, with 16 bases between. Germline CDR1 SGHAT, CDR2 FQDESV (reference sequence). The CDR3 is CASREPGRHNTGELFF. CDR3 nucleotides: TGTGCCAGCAGGGAGCCGGGGAGACATAACACCGGGGAGCTGTTTTTT.

The chain recombines TRBV5-6 with TRBJ2-7, with D unresolved. The germline CDR1 and CDR2 sequences are SGHDT and YYEEEE. Trimming removed 0 bases from V and 2 bases from J, with 9 bases in between. The CDR3 loop spans 14 amino acids. The CDR3 sequence is CASSLGSVTYEQYF. CDR3 in DNA: TGTGCCAGCAGCTTGGGGAGCGTTACCTACGAGCAGTACTTC. Drawing the rest from reference TRBV5-6 and TRBJ2-7, the complete variable domain is DAGVTQSPTHLIKTRGQQVTLRCSPKSGHDTVSWYQQALGQGPQFIFQYYEEEERQRGNFPDRFSGHQFPNYSSELNVNALLLGDSALYLCASSLGSVTYEQYFGPGTRLTVT.

The rearrangement links TRBV19 to TRBJ2-7; 9 bases map to TRBD1. The germline V gene encodes CDR1 LNHDA and CDR2 SQIVND (reference sequence). This CDR3 spans 15 amino acids. Unmatched junction bases numbered 5, after V lost 4 bases and J lost 1 base. The CDR3 reads CASSSPGQGSYEQYF. In DNA, the CDR3 is TGTGCCAGTAGTAGCCCGGGACAGGGATCCTACGAGCAGTACTTC. Combining the CDR3 with reference TRBV19 and TRBJ2-7 gives the whole variable domain DGGITQSPKYLFRKEGQNVTLSCEQNLNHDAMYWYRQDPGQGLRLIYYSQIVNDFQKGDIAEGYSVSREKKESFPLTVTSAQKNPTAFYLCASSSPGQGSYEQYFGPGTRLTVT.

This clone was counted a single time. The chain uses TRBV28 and TRBJ2-3; D is uncertain. Per germline, CDR1 MDHEN and CDR2 SYDVKM. The CDR3 has 12 residues. V was shortened by 4 bases and J by 1 base, with 3 bases between the two germline ends. The CDR3, as DNA: TGTGCCAGCAGTTCCGGCACAGATACGCAGTATTTT. This codes for CASSSGTDTQYF.

The rearrangement links TRBV25-1 to TRBJ2-3; 13 bases fit TRBD2. Germline loops: CDR1 MGHDK, CDR2 SYGVNS. This CDR3 contains 16 residues. V gave up 2 bases and J gave up 7 bases; unmatched junction bases: 6. The CDR3 here is CASSESRTSGSHTQYF. Here the CDR3 DNA reads TGTGCCAGCAGTGAAAGCCGGACTAGCGGGAGTCATACGCAGTATTTT.

The genes are TRBV7-3 and TRBJ2-1, with D possibly being TRBD1 (5 bases). V was shortened by 8 bases and J by 9 bases, with 20 bases between the two germline ends. CDR3 length equals 14 residues. The germline V gene encodes CDR1 SGHTA and CDR2 FQGTGA. CDR3 DNA sequence: TGTGCCAGCCAATCTGGCCAGGGTAGTGGTGAGCAGTTCTTC. This sequence encodes CASQSGQGSGEQFF.

The gene calls are TRBV30 and TRBJ2-1; 7 nucleotides agree with TRBD2. The CDR3 extends over 15 amino acids. CDR1 and CDR2 from the germline V gene are GTSNPN and SVGIG (reference sequence). Unmatched junction bases numbered 10, after V lost 2 bases and J lost 6 bases. DNA for the CDR3: TGTGCCTGGAGTTCCGAGCGGGGCCATCTCAATGAGCAGTTCTTC. Protein: CAWSSERGHLNEQFF.

This clone was recorded once. The gene calls are TRBV5-1 and TRBJ2-7, with TRBD2 identical over 11 bases. Germline CDR1 SGHRS, CDR2 YFSETQ. This CDR3 contains 16 residues. V gave up 3 bases and J gave up 4 bases; unmatched junction bases: 9. In DNA, the CDR3 is TGCGCCAGCAGCTGGAGTAGCGGGAGGGAAGCTTACGAGCAGTACTTC. This sequence encodes CASSWSSGREAYEQYF. Filled out from reference TRBV5-1 and TRBJ2-7, the complete variable domain reads KAGVTQTPRYLIKTRGQQVTLSCSPISGHRSVSWYQQTPGQGLQFLFEYFSETQRNKGNFPGRFSGRQFSNSRSEMNVSTLELGDSALYLCASSWSSGREAYEQYFGPGTRLTVT.

This rearrangement joins TRBV28 to TRBJ1-2; no definite D call. V lost 6 bases, J lost 7 bases, and 12 bases lay in between. Germline V lookup: CDR1 MDHEN, CDR2 SYDVKM. The CDR3 sequence is 12 residues long. As DNA, the CDR3 is TGTGCCAGCAGCCCCAACTCTGTTGGCTACACCTTC. Protein sequence: CASSPNSVGYTF.

The chain links TRBV25-1 to TRBJ2-1, with 8 nucleotides matching TRBD2. Germline V lookup: CDR1 MGHDK, CDR2 SYGVNS. The CDR3 loop spans 16 amino acids. J lost 6 bases, V lost 5 bases, and 12 bases had no gene match. The CDR3 region is CASSRYLAGQINEQFF. The CDR3 DNA reads TGTGCCAGCAGTCGCTATTTAGCGGGACAAATCAATGAGCAGTTCTTC.

The chain joins TRBV6-5 to TRBJ2-3; no firm D call. The CDR3 is made up of 12 amino acids. CDR1 and CDR2 from the germline V gene are MNHEY and SVGAGI. The V end was cut by 6 bases, the J end by 1 base, with 5 bases between. CDR3 residues: CASSPGTDTQYF. CDR3 sequence (DNA): TGTGCCAGCAGCCCCGGCACAGATACGCAGTATTTT.

In regard to this clone: Compared with germline, one end of the junction differs, possibly owing to a read error. V usage is TRBV7-7 and J usage is TRBJ2-3; D is perhaps TRBD1 or TRBD2 (5 bases each). The CDR3 extends over 15 amino acids. Looked up from germline, CDR1 is SSHAT and CDR2 is FNYEAQ (reference sequence). The CDR3 spells CASSLGVGITDTQYF. CDR3 coding DNA: TGTGCTAGCAGCTTAGGGGTCGGGATCACAGATACGCAGTATTTT.

The V call is TRBV28, the J call TRBJ2-7, with no clear D. The CDR3 loop spans 12 amino acids. Per the germline V gene, CDR1 is MDHEN and CDR2 is SYDVKM. Deletions cut 5 bases from V and 3 bases from J, with 8 bases between. The CDR3 region has the DNA TGTGCCAGCAGTGCCTTTAGCTACGAGCAGTACTTC. Amino acid sequence: CASSAFSYEQYF.

This clone has only a few counts. V gene TRBV10-3 combines with J gene TRBJ2-1, with a weak D call TRBD2 (5 bases). CDR1 is ENHRY, CDR2 SYGVKD, per germline. The V end lost 8 bases, the J end lost 8 bases, and 13 bases lay between the germline ends. The CDR3 totals 12 residues. CDR3 in amino acids: CAIAEGRHEQFF. The CDR3 region has the DNA TGTGCCATCGCCGAGGGAAGACATGAGCAGTTCTTC.

J is TRBJ1-2 and V is TRBV28; D possibly corresponds to TRBD1 (6 bases). CDR3 size: 12 residues. V lost 5 bases and J 8 bases, leaving 12 bases between the germline ends. Germline-derived CDR1 and CDR2 are MDHEN and SYDVKM. The DNA for the CDR3 is TGTGCCAGCAGTCTTCGAGGGGGAGGCTACACCTTC. As protein: CASSLRGGGYTF.

The chain joins TRBV30 to TRBJ1-2; D unclear. V was shortened by 0 bases and J by 8 bases, with 10 bases between the two germline ends. This CDR3 has 12 residues. Germline lookup yields CDR1 GTSNPN and CDR2 SVGIG (reference sequence). The CDR3 nucleotides are TGTGCCTGGAGTGTAGCTGGTATCGGCTACACCTTC. Its translation is CAWSVAGIGYTF. The variable domain in full, with the rest retrieved from reference TRBV30 and TRBJ1-2, is SQTIHQWPATLVQPVGSPLSLECTVEGTSNPNLYWYRQAAGRGLQLLFYSVGIGQISSEVPQNLSASRPQDRQFILSSKKLLLSDSGFYLCAWSVAGIGYTFGSGTRLTVV.

The chain joins TRBV6-1 to TRBJ1-5, with D tentatively TRBD1 (6 bases). This CDR3 region has 13 residues. Trimming stripped 7 bases from V and 3 bases from J, with 10 bases between. Germline V gene lookup returns CDR1 MNHNS and CDR2 SASEGT. The CDR3 reads CASNGQLNQPQHF. CDR3 DNA: TGTGCCAGCAACGGACAGCTCAATCAGCCCCAGCATTTT.

The CDR3 region has the DNA TGTGCCACAGCGGGCAGGTCCAGTCAGCCCCAGCATTTT. It yields the protein CATAGRSSQPQHF. This chain joins TRBV6-5 and TRBJ1-5, with no clear D. This CDR3 is 13 amino acids long. Germline V gene lookup returns CDR1 MNHEY and CDR2 SVGAGI. V was trimmed by 10 bases and J by 6 bases, leaving 16 bases between them.

V usage is TRBV4-2 and J usage is TRBJ1-5; D might be TRBD1 (5 bases). This CDR3 contains 15 residues. Trimming left V 0 bases short and J 2 bases short, with 8 bases between. CDR1 and CDR2 (germline): LGHNA, YNFKEQ. The chain's CDR3 is CASSQEQGGNQPQHF. The DNA of the CDR3 is TGTGCCAGCAGCCAAGAGCAGGGCGGCAATCAGCCCCAGCATTTT.

The rearrangement joins TRBV5-1 to TRBJ1-1; D remains ambiguous. Trimming cost V 0 bases and J 0 bases, with 9 bases left between them. This CDR3 has 15 amino acids. Germline CDR1 SGHRS, CDR2 YFSETQ. CDR3 loop: CASSLGNPMNTEAFF. CDR3 in DNA: TGCGCCAGCAGCTTGGGTAACCCTATGAACACTGAAGCTTTCTTT.

This rearrangement joins TRBV12-2 to TRBJ1-1; the DNA was not used to check the table's D call, TRBD1. TRBV12-2 is described as a pseudogene. This CDR3 contains 15 residues. CDR3: CASRFIRVLNTEAFF. As DNA, the CDR3 is TGTGCAAGTCGTTTCATCAGGGTCTTGAACACTGAAGCTTTCTTT.